This T cell receptor beta chain was identified during a study of T cell responses to AZD1222 COVID-19 vaccine. Study details: Analysis merged second doses at about 4 or about 12 weeks. Findings and caveats of the study: Repertoire sampling was restricted to post-peak T cell response timepoints. It was only a handful of AZD1222 recipients who were seropositive at baseline. Clonal diversity was possibly underestimated; the donors were predominantly white British and more often female.

To note about this clone: Its antigen is currently unknown.

Libraries were prepared by immunoSEQ multiplex PCR; TCRdb keeps only in-frame clonotypes and omits some of them. The sample has about 97,000 clones, about 89% seen once. V was trimmed by 4 bases and J by 2 bases, leaving 6 bases between them. The CDR3 totals 13 residues. Germline CDR1 is MNHNY and CDR2 is SVGAGI (reference sequence). This TCR came from an adult in good health. The starting material was peripheral blood, obtained on day 0 of AZD1222 vaccination. The chain couples TRBV6-6 to TRBJ1-3; D is undetermined. The CDR3 region is CASSFPTGNTIYF. DNA for the CDR3: TGTGCCAGCAGTTTCCCGACTGGAAACACCATATATTTT.